Shown below are 11 T cell receptor beta chains from a single sample sequenced in a study of blood T cell repertoires in COVID-19. Profiling relied on immunoSEQ multiplex PCR, and the TCRdb table lists in-frame clones only, not all of them. The table records more than 70,000 clones, 90% of them present only once. Sequencing was done on a sample of peripheral blood. The source of these receptors is a woman between 18 and 30 years old with acute or convalescent COVID-19.

The chain links TRBV5-1 to TRBJ1-1; 8 bases match TRBD1. The ends lost 0 bases at V and 11 bases at J; junction bases unmatched: 12. The CDR3 is made up of 15 amino acids. Germline values: CDR1 SGHRS, CDR2 YFSETQ. The CDR3 DNA sequence: TGCGCCAGCAGCTTGGATGGCGCGCAGGGGGCGCATGCTTTCTTT. This encodes CASSLDGAQGAHAFF.

This clone was observed a few times. V and J are TRBV6-2 or TRBV6-3 and TRBJ1-2; TRBD1 is a possible D gene (5 bases). V shed 5 bases and J shed 4 bases, with 14 bases lying between them. This CDR3 is built from 14 residues. The germline CDR1 and CDR2 sequences are MNHEY and SVGEGT. The CDR3 DNA follows: TGTGCCAGCAGTCCCCCAGGGTTTACCTATGGCTACACCTTC. Its translation is CASSPPGFTYGYTF.

The genes are TRBV7-9 and TRBJ2-1, with 11 bases that match TRBD2. CDR3 length: 14 residues. In germline, CDR1 is SEHNR, CDR2 FQNEAQ (reference sequence). The J segment lost 7 bases and the V segment lost 8 bases, leaving 7 bases of the junction unmatched. The CDR3 loop is CASHGASGRNEQFF. CDR3 coding DNA: TGTGCCAGCCACGGGGCTAGCGGGAGGAATGAGCAGTTCTTC.

The genes are TRBV9 and TRBJ1-6, with D possibly matching TRBD1 (5 bases). From germline, CDR1 is SGDLS and CDR2 YYNGEE. The ends were cut back, 0 bases at V and 8 bases at J, with 12 bases in the middle. The CDR3 length is 15 residues. The CDR3 region is CASSVAGDGHSPLHF. The CDR3 region has the DNA TGTGCCAGCAGCGTAGCGGGGGACGGTCATTCACCCCTCCACTTT.

The chain couples TRBV30 to TRBJ1-4; D remains ambiguous. The CDR3 sequence is 11 residues long. The V end lost 7 bases, the J end lost 12 bases, and 15 bases lay between the germline ends. The V gene's germline CDR1 is GTSNPN and CDR2 SVGIG (reference sequence). DNA of the CDR3: TGTGCCTCTAGCCGTCCTGGTGAACTGTTTTTT. Its translation: CASSRPGELFF.

The rearrangement joins TRBV30 to TRBJ1-6; D is possibly TRBD1 (6 bases). V was clipped by 3 bases and J by 10 bases, with 16 bases between them. This CDR3 spans 14 amino acids. Germline V CDR1 and CDR2: GTSNPN, SVGIG (reference sequence). The CDR3 region is CAWSIGSGDSPLHF. Written as DNA, the CDR3 is TGTGCCTGGAGCATAGGTTCAGGGGACTCACCCCTCCACTTT.

The chain joins TRBV5-1 to TRBJ2-3, with TRBD2 matching 9 bases. The CDR3 runs to 17 residues. V lost 5 bases and J lost 6; bases outside the gene matches: 16. Germline CDR1 and CDR2: SGHRS and YFSETQ. The DNA of the CDR3 is TGCGCCAGCAGGGGAGGGTCATCTAGCGGGGTGGTGGATACGCAGTATTTT. Translated: CASRGGSSSGVVDTQYF. Looking up the rest from reference TRBV5-1 and TRBJ2-3 gives the full variable domain: KAGVTQTPRYLIKTRGQQVTLSCSPISGHRSVSWYQQTPGQGLQFLFEYFSETQRNKGNFPGRFSGRQFSNSRSEMNVSTLELGDSALYLCASRGGSSSGVVDTQYFGPGTRLTVL.

This clone was detected only once. The chain carries TRBV21-1 and TRBJ1-5; TRBD1, the D gene given by the table, was not confirmed from the DNA. TRBV21-1 is a pseudogene locus. The CDR3 loop spans 16 amino acids. The CDR3 DNA follows: TGTGCCAGCAGCAAAACACCCGGGACAGCCGATCAGCCCCAGCATTTT. Protein sequence: CASSKTPGTADQPQHF.

This chain links TRBV29-1 with TRBJ2-2, with a weak D call TRBD1 (5 bases). The germline V and J ends were trimmed by 3 bases and 0 bases, with 8 bases remaining between them. This CDR3 spans 14 amino acids. Germline V gene data show CDR1 as SQVTM and CDR2 as ANQGSEA. CDR3 sequence (DNA): TGCAGCGTTGAGGTAGGGGCGAACACCGGGGAGCTGTTTTTT. Encoded protein: CSVEVGANTGELFF.

The chain carries TRBV19 and TRBJ1-2; no definite D call. V was pared by 3 bases and J by 2 bases, with 7 bases between. Looked up from germline, CDR1 is LNHDA and CDR2 is SQIVND (reference sequence). The CDR3 is made up of 13 amino acids. In DNA, the CDR3 is TGTGCCAGTAGTATTCAACGGAACTATGGCTACACCTTC. Encoded protein: CASSIQRNYGYTF.

The chain is built from TRBV7-8 and TRBJ1-2, with 7 positions matching TRBD1. Germline V CDR1 and CDR2: SGHVS, FQNEAQ. Trimming removed 5 bases from V and 7 bases from J; junction bases left unmatched: 7. The CDR3 spans 13 residues. This CDR3 is CASSEDRVTGYTF. The CDR3 DNA reads as TGTGCCAGCAGCGAAGACAGGGTAACTGGCTACACCTTC.